The T cell receptor beta chain described here comes from a study of T cells in Graves' hyperthyroidism and ophthalmopathy. Background on the study: Before any treatment, at initial diagnosis, peripheral blood was collected. Study-wide points: Before onset, ophthalmopathy was predicted by the model a median roughly 6.4 months earlier.

PBMCs were obtained from 10 ml fresh peripheral blood. Amplification yielded TCR beta CDR3 regions, with RNA transcripts as the source. During a first-round RT-PCR of the TCR CDR3, the HTBI primer set was used. MiXCR, run by TCRdb on the multiplex PCR reads, gives a single entry per CDR3 protein. The table lists around 420,000 distinct CDR3 sequences, roughly 15% of them singletons. This clonotype turned up a few times. What it binds is not known. The CDR3 runs to 14 residues. V lost 5 bases, J lost 4 bases, and 14 bases lay in between. The germline V gene encodes CDR1 LNHDA and CDR2 SQIVND (reference sequence).

The clonotype originates from a woman under 30 with Graves' hyperthyroidism. The sample taken for sequencing was blood. The chain recombines TRBV19 with TRBJ1-1; D is ambiguous. The CDR3 DNA sequence: TGTGCCAGTAGTCTATCGGCCGGCCTCACTGAAGCTTTCTTT. Protein product: CASSLSAGLTEAFF.